This entry features one T cell receptor beta chain sequence. The antigen is undetermined. The sample originates from a study of cytomegalovirus exposure and HLA in healthy donors. CDR1 is SGHAT, CDR2 FQNNGV, per germline. The CDR3 spans 15 residues. With V trimmed by 5 bases and J by 6 bases, 12 bases remained unmatched. Use of 60 Vbeta and 13 Jbeta primers characterized the PCR. Libraries were prepared by immunoSEQ multiplex PCR; TCRdb keeps only in-frame clonotypes and omits some of them. The sample contains 150,000 to 200,000 clones, about four fifths of which appear only once. Study-wide results and limits: 164 TCR beta chains were listed as cytomegalovirus-associated. Reportedly, fewer N-insertions than the approximately 610-donor mean appeared in an Asian-associated ancestry cluster in a later analysis. Earlier analysis found most TCR beta V segments productive about 90% or about 30% of the time.

The rearrangement joins TRBV11-2 to TRBJ2-7, with 8 bases lining up with TRBD1. Material: PBMCs. The TCR sequence derives from a boy aged 5-17 years in good health and CMV-seronegative. In DNA form, the CDR3 reads TGTGCCAGCAGCCGGGGGCGTCAGGGGGCGCCCGAGCAGTACTTC. As protein: CASSRGRQGAPEQYF.